A single T cell receptor beta chain is shown here with its context. What it binds is unknown. This entry belongs to a study of OX40 agonist ivuxolimab in advanced cancers. About the research overall: Ivuxolimab, which patients received intravenously every 2 weeks, was dosed at 0.01 to 10 mg/kg. Whole-study findings and limits: The mean number of expanded clones was higher in CD8+ T cells than in CD4+. In the 0.1 to 3.0 mg/kg range, CD4+ and CD8+ blood T cells had expanded clonally by week 6.

V shed 7 bases and J shed 0 bases, with 13 bases lying between them. The CDR3 consists of 15 residues. In germline, CDR1 is LNHDA, CDR2 SQIVND (reference sequence). Researchers took blood at baseline, on cycle 4 day 1, and on cycle 7 day 1. Profiling relied on immunoSEQ multiplex PCR, and the TCRdb table lists in-frame clones only, not all of them. The table lists about 55,000 clones, about 90% of them singletons. This chain uses TRBV19 with TRBJ2-4; D possibly corresponds to TRBD1 (6 bases). This sequence originates from an adult with an advanced solid tumor such as melanoma, head and neck, liver or kidney cancer. The input for sequencing was CD4+ or CD8+ T cells sorted from blood, taken in a trial of the OX40 agonist ivuxolimab. The CDR3: CASTTDSLAKNIQYF. The CDR3 DNA is TGTGCCAGTACCACGGACAGCCTAGCCAAAAACATTCAGTACTTC.